Given below is one T cell receptor beta chain in context. These data belong to a study of T cell changes during pregnancy in multiple sclerosis. The germline V gene has CDR1 SNHLY and CDR2 FYNNEI. This CDR3 has 15 residues. Deletions cut 5 bases from V and 0 bases from J, with 12 bases between. Sequencing was performed with immunoSEQ multiplex PCR; in TCRdb, only in-frame clones are kept and a portion is missing. Of about 100,000 clones listed, 85% to 95% are singletons. V and J are TRBV2 and TRBJ2-3, with D maybe TRBD1 (5 bases). This clonotype was sampled from a female donor with multiple sclerosis, enrolled in a pregnancy study. The specimen comprised peripheral blood, sampled before pregnancy. CDR3 nucleotides: TGTGCCAGCAGTTTCCGACAGCCTAGCACAGATACGCAGTATTTT. Protein: CASSFRQPSTDTQYF.